A single T cell receptor beta chain is shown here with its context. Its specificity is unknown. After removal of 5 bases from V and 6 bases from J, the junction contained 10 bases not matched to a gene. Germline V CDR1 and CDR2: SEHNR, FQNEAQ (reference sequence). The CDR3 runs to 16 residues. The sample originates from a study of chemoradiotherapy in HPV16-positive cancers. Study information: A couple of HPV16-positive patients' cells yielded candidate HPV-specific clones and common motifs. Broader study findings: Non-HPV-specific T cells did not expand in tumors during treatment, whereas candidate HPV-specific clones and E7-related motifs did.

Here immunoSEQ multiplex PCR was the method, and the copy in TCRdb shows in-frame clones only, minus some. This sample has approximately 9,800 clones, with roughly nine tenths found just once. The material was blood, obtained from a patient who underwent chemoradiotherapy. The rearrangement joins TRBV7-9 to TRBJ1-4; the match to TRBD1 covers 9 bases. This receptor was obtained from a human donor with HPV-associated anogenital cancer. CDR3: CASSAFWTGDDEKLFF. CDR3 DNA: TGTGCCAGCAGCGCTTTTTGGACAGGGGATGATGAAAAACTGTTTTTT.